This is a list of T cell receptor beta chains from one sample in a study of CDR3 diversity in severe acne. TCRdb re-analysed the PCR reads in MiXCR, keeping a single row per CDR3 protein. This sample has 100,000 or so distinct CDR3 sequences; 51% occur once, and the top ten carry around 12%. The sample consisted of blood. All receptors come from a male donor with acne. Each CDR3 is given with its conserved first and last residue. A D gene is named only where the DNA matches it firmly. Size tells how often a clone was seen (once, few, many) or the class of an expanded clone, and some rows leave it out.

few NA TRBJ2-4 TRBV20-1 CSARGAKNIQYF TGCAGTGCTAGAGGGGCTAAAAACATTCAGTACTTC
few NA TRBJ2-3 TRBV19 CAKGSRSTDTQYF TGTGCCAAAGGGAGCAGAAGCACAGATACGCAGTATTTT
NA NA TRBJ1-4 TRBV20-1 CSARPSVLGGTNEKLFF TGCAGTGCTAGACCCTCGGTTCTCGGTGGAACTAATGAAAAACTGTTTTTT
NA NA TRBJ2-7 TRBV20-1 CSASLQEHPYEQHF TGCAGTGCTAGCCTACAGGAGCACCCCTACGAGCAGCACTTC
NA NA TRBJ2-3 TRBV29-1 CSVFPERDTQYF TGCAGCGTTTTCCCAGAGCGAGATACGCAGTATTTT
many TRBD2 TRBJ2-3 TRBV4-2 CASSQDPSGSTADTQYF TGTGCCAGCAGCCAAGATCCTAGCGGGAGCACCGCGGATACGCAGTATTTT
few NA TRBJ2-5 TRBV19 CASSISRGKTQYF TGTGCCAGTAGTATAAGCAGGGGCAAGACCCAGTACTTC
NA TRBD2 TRBJ2-7 TRBV18 CASSLGTSGPEQYF TGTGCCAGCTCACTCGGGACTAGCGGGCCCGAGCAGTACTTC
NA NA TRBJ1-1 TRBV28 CASNRRNEAFF TGTGCCAGCAACCGGAGAAATGAAGCTTTCTTT
NA NA TRBJ2-7 TRBV5-1 CASSLVSGTAGERYF TGTGCCAGCAGCTTGGTATCCGGGACGGCGGGCGAGCGGTACTTC
many TRBD1 TRBJ2-7 TRBV29-1 CSAGQGSYEQYF TGCAGCGCCGGACAGGGCTCCTACGAGCAGTACTTC
many NA TRBJ1-4 TRBV5-1 CASSLGAGGSEKLFF TGCGCCAGCAGCTTGGGCGCGGGGGGAAGTGAAAAACTGTTTTTT
NA TRBD2 TRBJ2-3 TRBV6-5 CASRVTNGRGTDTQYF TGTGCCAGCAGGGTGACTAACGGGAGGGGGACAGATACGCAGTATTTT
NA NA TRBJ1-1 TRBV3-1 CASSQRTGIEAFF TGTGCCAGCAGCCAGAGAACAGGGATTGAAGCTTTCTTT
few NA TRBJ1-1 TRBV25-1 CASSTPTENTEAFF TGTGCCAGCAGTACCCCGACAGAGAACACTGAAGCTTTCTTT
few TRBD2 TRBJ2-7 TRBV10-3 CAISGAGSYEQYF TGTGCCATCAGTGGAGCGGGATCCTACGAGCAGTACTTC
NA NA TRBJ2-2 TRBV7-3 CASKRPMTCYNTGELLF TGTGCCAGCAAGCGACCTATGACTTGCTATAACACCGGGGAGCTGCTTTTT
NA TRBD1 TRBJ2-1 TRBV6-1 CASRSPAGDRNYNEQFF TGTGCCAGCAGGAGTCCCGCAGGGGACAGGAACTACAATGAGCAGTTCTTC
many TRBD1 TRBJ2-7 TRBV7-2 CASSRGQGYSSNYEQYF TGTGCCAGCAGCCGCGGACAGGGATATTCGTCTAACTACGAGCAGTACTTC
many NA TRBJ2-5 TRBV6-5 CASSYSRSKRWQETQYF TGTGCCAGCAGTTACTCGAGGTCCAAGCGATGGCAAGAGACCCAGTACTTC
few NA TRBJ1-1 TRBV5-1 CASSFTTGFGTEAFF TGCGCCAGCAGCTTCACCACAGGGTTTGGTACTGAAGCTTTCTTT
many NA TRBJ1-1 TRBV29-1 CSVAPEPNTEAFF TGCAGCGTGGCGCCGGAACCGAACACTGAAGCTTTCTTT
many NA TRBJ1-6 TRBV5-1 CASSLDTSSYNSPLHF TGCGCCAGCAGCCTCGACACTAGCTCCTATAATTCACCCCTCCACTTT
NA NA TRBJ2-3 TRBV19 CASSLGDQTDTQYF TGTGCCAGTAGTTTAGGGGATCAGACAGATACGCAGTATTTT
NA TRBD2 TRBJ2-3 TRBV7-2 CASSLFAGGLVDTQYF TGTGCCAGCAGCTTATTCGCGGGAGGGTTGGTAGATACGCAGTATTTT
many TRBD2 TRBJ2-1 TRBV4-2 CASSQLAGGFDEQFF TGTGCCAGCAGCCAGCTAGCGGGAGGGTTTGATGAGCAGTTCTTC
NA NA TRBJ1-1 TRBV20-1 CSAAGTANTEAFF TGCAGTGCCGCCGGGACTGCGAACACTGAAGCTTTCTTT
few NA TRBJ2-1 TRBV4-1 CASSQITSRAEQFF TGCGCCAGCAGCCAAATAACTAGCCGGGCGGAGCAGTTCTTC
many NA TRBJ1-1 TRBV4-2 CASSQDLTGNTEAFF TGTGCCAGCAGCCAAGATCTAACAGGGAACACTGAAGCTTTCTTT
many TRBD1 TRBJ2-7 TRBV11-2 CASSLGPGGESRQYF TGTGCCAGCAGCTTAGGGCCAGGGGGCGAGTCGCGGCAGTACTTC
NA TRBD1 TRBJ2-3 TRBV11-1 CAISGGQGDTDTQYF TGTGCCATCAGTGGTGGACAGGGGGACACAGATACGCAGTATTTT
NA TRBD2 TRBJ2-3 TRBV24-1 CATSDPLAELTDTQYF TGCGCCACCAGTGATCCACTAGCGGAACTCACAGATACACAGTATTTT
NA NA TRBJ1-1 TRBV10-3 CAIRRGTEAFF TGTGCCATCAGAAGAGGGACCGAAGCTTTCTTT
NA TRBD2 TRBJ2-1 TRBV7-9 CASSLGAGVGEQFF TGTGCCAGCAGCTTAGGGGCGGGAGTCGGTGAGCAGTTCTTC
NA TRBD2 TRBJ2-7 TRBV20-1 CSAALSGRGVYEQYF TGCAGTGCCGCTTTAAGCGGGAGGGGCGTATACGAGCAGTACTTC
many NA TRBJ1-2 TRBV20-1 CSAPRGSPEDGYTF TGCAGTGCTCCCCGGGGGTCCCCGGAAGATGGCTACACCTTC
many NA TRBJ2-2 TRBV15 CATSREANTGELFF TGTGCCACCAGCAGAGAGGCTAACACCGGGGAGCTGTTTTTT